This TCR beta chain was sequenced for a study of blood T cell repertoires in COVID-19. The table came from immunoSEQ multiplex PCR; TCRdb's copy has only in-frame clones and leaves some out. The table shows 400,000 to 450,000 clones, with more than 70% occurring only once. This clone came up once. The germline V and J ends were trimmed by 0 bases and 6 bases, with 15 bases remaining between them. This CDR3 comprises 16 residues. The V gene's germline CDR1 is MGHDK and CDR2 SYGVNS. The sequence was obtained from a woman between 50 and 59 years old with COVID-19, enrolled during active disease. The sequencing input was peripheral blood. This rearrangement joins TRBV25-1 to TRBJ1-3, with unresolved D. CDR3 amino acids: CASSEYAGIESNTIYF. The CDR3 DNA sequence: TGTGCCAGCAGTGAATATGCAGGAATAGAATCAAACACCATATATTTT.